This T cell receptor beta chain was retrieved from a study of blood T cell repertoires in COVID-19. In the study overall: The analysed material was cDNA or gDNA that came from T cells, B-cell-depleted T cells, or PBMCs.

Authors' data handling: It was from reference gene primer amplification that nucleated cell counts were estimated. Sequencing was performed with immunoSEQ multiplex PCR; in TCRdb, only in-frame clones are kept and a portion is missing. That table supplies the V and J calls and clone size; D and trimming were determined from the DNA. The table shows around 69,000 clones, with just over 85% occurring only once. Sequenced sample: peripheral blood. The sequence came from a man aged 50 or older with active COVID-19.

In DNA form, the CDR3 reads TGTGCCAGCTCCCTACTAGCGGGGGACACAGATACGCAGTATTTT. Translated: CASSLLAGDTDTQYF. The gene calls are TRBV11-3 and TRBJ2-3, with 11 bases that match TRBD2. J was trimmed by 2 bases and V by 8 bases; bases with no gene match: 6. Germline-derived CDR1 and CDR2 are SGHNT and YENEEA. The CDR3 totals 15 residues.